This T cell receptor beta chain originates from a study of OX40 agonist ivuxolimab in advanced cancers. Trimming took 4 bases from V and 8 from J; bases not matched to a gene: 8. The CDR3 is 15 amino acids. The V gene's germline CDR1 is SGHDN and CDR2 FVKESK. Clones were read by immunoSEQ multiplex PCR, and TCRdb kept only the in-frame ones, dropping some. Here the sample spans about 74,000 clones, around 82% being singletons. The rearrangement uses TRBV14 and TRBJ1-2; 12 bases align to TRBD1. This receptor was taken from an adult with an advanced solid tumor such as melanoma, head and neck, liver or kidney cancer. The input for sequencing was CD4+ or CD8+ T cells sorted from blood, taken in a trial of the OX40 agonist ivuxolimab. The CDR3 loop is CASSPGTGGAWGYTF. The DNA of the CDR3 is TGTGCCAGCAGCCCGGGGACAGGGGGCGCCTGGGGCTACACCTTC.